The 20 T cell receptor beta chains in this list originate from one sample, sequenced in a study of shared clonotypes between healthy human individuals (dated by TCRdb to about 2020). To prepare the library, the immunoSEQ multiplex PCR assay was applied. TCRdb took over this immuneACCESS table, retaining in-frame rearrangements with V and J assigned. Such tables are incomplete; in checked studies, under half of the missing clones stem from an unresolved V gene, and the remainder is unexplained. In all, the sample holds a few million clones, and just over 90% of those were seen once. The leading ten clones occupy over 0.12% of the sample. The sequencing sample was made of naive CD4+ T cells sorted from blood. In the paper's terms, the cell subset or site label means: CD45RA+ positively selected. All receptors derive from a man aged 18 to 29 in good health.

The chain joins TRBV6-1 to TRBJ2-5; the D is unclear. V shed 7 bases and J shed 8 bases, with 11 bases lying between them. The length of the CDR3 is 11 residues. CDR1 and CDR2 (germline): MNHNS, SASEGT. Here the CDR3 reads CASTYNTTQYF. The CDR3 DNA reads TGTGCCAGCACCTACAACACTACCCAGTACTTC.

This chain joins TRBV7-9 and TRBJ2-7; D unresolved. V lost 1 base and J 2 bases, leaving 12 bases between the germline ends. This CDR3 has 15 residues. Germline assignment: CDR1 SEHNR and CDR2 FQNEAQ (reference sequence). The CDR3 spells CASSLGVGSAYEQYF. The CDR3 DNA reads as TGTGCCAGCAGCTTAGGGGTAGGGTCCGCCTACGAGCAGTACTTC. Supplemented by reference TRBV7-9 and TRBJ2-7, the full variable domain reads DTGVSQNPRHKITKRGQNVTFRCDPISEHNRLYWYRQTLGQGPEFLTYFQNEAQLEKSRLLSDRFSAERPKGSFSTLEIQRTEQGDSAMYLCASSLGVGSAYEQYFGPGTRLTVT.

The chain joins TRBV11-2 to TRBJ2-1; D ambiguous. Germline lookup yields CDR1 SGHAT and CDR2 FQNNGV. The CDR3 has 14 amino acids. V was shortened by 5 bases and J by 7 bases, with 15 bases between the two germline ends. CDR3 amino acids: CASSITTRANEQFF. In DNA, the CDR3 is TGTGCCAGCAGCATTACTACAAGGGCAAATGAGCAGTTCTTC.

This clone was recorded only once. This sequence joins TRBV5-6 and TRBJ2-2; tentative D call: TRBD1 (5 bases). V was cut by 0 bases and J by 7 bases, with 16 bases left in between. The CDR3 runs 16 residues. The germline gives CDR1 SGHDT, CDR2 YYEEEE. The CDR3 DNA is TGTGCCAGCAGCTTGGAAGGAGTGGGGCTCGGCGGGGAGCTGTTTTTT. This encodes CASSLEGVGLGGELFF.

The V and J genes are TRBV5-3 and TRBJ2-7; 8 nucleotides line up with TRBD1. TRBV5-3 is reported as an ORF; its role is uncertain. The CDR3 spans 16 residues. V gave up 0 bases and J gave up 3 bases; unmatched junction bases: 8. Written as DNA, the CDR3 is TGTGCCAGAAGCTTGGGAACCCGGGACAGGATCTACGAGCAGTACTTC. Amino acids: CARSLGTRDRIYEQYF.

The chain is built from TRBV6-6 and TRBJ2-1; the match to TRBD2 covers 13 bases. V was clipped by 5 bases and J by 6 bases; unmatched bases: 4. CDR1 is MNHNY, CDR2 SVGAGI, per germline (reference sequence). This CDR3 is built from 15 residues. This CDR3 reads CASSPGTSGTNEQFF. The CDR3, as DNA: TGTGCCAGCAGTCCCGGGACTAGCGGGACCAATGAGCAGTTCTTC.

V gene TRBV4-1 combines with J gene TRBJ2-1; 13 bases align to TRBD2. This CDR3 is built from 21 residues. V was pared by 1 base and J by 2 bases, with 14 bases of the junction left unmatched. Looked up from germline, CDR1 is MGHRA and CDR2 is YSYEKL. The CDR3 reads CASSQAYSSGLAGVAYNEQFF. CDR3 nucleotides: TGCGCCAGCAGCCAAGCCTACTCATCTGGACTAGCGGGAGTTGCCTACAATGAGCAGTTCTTC.

On this clone: At the DNA level, this CDR3 is encoded by other sequences in the same sample as well. The chain is built from TRBV5-1 and TRBJ1-5; tentative D call: TRBD1 (6 bases). CDR1 and CDR2 from the germline V gene are SGHRS and YFSETQ. The CDR3 is 14 amino acids. V was shortened by 0 bases and J by 5 bases, with 9 bases between the two germline ends. The CDR3 protein is CASSLAGADQPQHF. CDR3 DNA: TGCGCCAGCAGCTTGGCAGGGGCTGATCAGCCCCAGCATTTT.

The J gene is TRBJ2-3, the V gene TRBV5-4; possible D gene TRBD1, 6 bases. Trimming took 4 bases from V and 0 from J, leaving 15 bases between them. Looked up from germline, CDR1 is SGHNT and CDR2 is YYREEE (reference sequence). The CDR3 spans 16 residues. The CDR3 nucleotides are TGTGCCAGCAGCCGGGACAAGCTTCATAGCACAGATACGCAGTATTTT. Its protein is CASSRDKLHSTDTQYF.

The chain couples TRBV5-1 to TRBJ2-7; the match to TRBD1 covers 10 bases. Germline assignment: CDR1 SGHRS and CDR2 YFSETQ. The J segment lost 5 bases and the V segment lost 4 bases, leaving 6 bases of the junction unmatched. CDR3 size: 14 residues. CDR3 sequence: CASSPRDRGHEQYF. The DNA for the CDR3 is TGCGCCAGCAGCCCGCGGGACAGGGGCCACGAGCAGTACTTC. The full variable domain, completed using reference TRBV5-1 and TRBJ2-7, is KAGVTQTPRYLIKTRGQQVTLSCSPISGHRSVSWYQQTPGQGLQFLFEYFSETQRNKGNFPGRFSGRQFSNSRSEMNVSTLELGDSALYLCASSPRDRGHEQYFGPGTRLTVT.

The chain couples TRBV6-5 to TRBJ2-1; 8 bases line up with TRBD1. V lost 5 bases and J lost 8; bases outside the gene matches: 8. Germline CDR1 and CDR2: MNHEY and SVGAGI. This CDR3 is 14 amino acids long. The CDR3 bases are TGTGCCAGCAGTCGACAGGGGAAGACGGATGAGCAGTTCTTC. Translating it yields CASSRQGKTDEQFF.

V gene TRBV7-2 combines with J gene TRBJ2-2, with D perhaps matching TRBD1 (6 bases). Trimming left V 7 bases short and J 1 base short, with 10 bases between. Germline V lookup: CDR1 SGHTA, CDR2 FQGNSA. This CDR3 region has 14 residues. CDR3 nucleotide sequence: TGTGCCAGCACCACACAGGGGAACACCGGGGAGCTGTTTTTT. Translation gives CASTTQGNTGELFF.

The chain is built from TRBV18 and TRBJ2-7, with 7 nucleotides matching TRBD1. This CDR3 region has 13 residues. V was clipped by 4 bases and J by 7 bases; unmatched bases: 7. Germline V gene lookup returns CDR1 KGHSH and CDR2 LQKENI. The CDR3 reads CASSLDRAGEQYF. CDR3 nucleotide sequence: TGTGCCAGCTCACTAGACAGGGCCGGAGAGCAGTACTTC.

This sequence joins TRBV7-9 and TRBJ2-3, with TRBD2 identical over 9 bases. V was pared by 5 bases and J by 6 bases, with 6 bases of the junction left unmatched. The CDR3 loop spans 14 amino acids. Germline CDR1 SEHNR, CDR2 FQNEAQ (reference sequence). CDR3 DNA sequence: TGTGCCAGCAGCCTCCTAGCGGGGTTCGATACGCAGTATTTT. As protein: CASSLLAGFDTQYF.

The chain joins TRBV18 to TRBJ1-1; perhaps TRBD1 as D (6 bases). Trimming took 4 bases from V and 5 from J, leaving 14 bases between them. This CDR3 spans 14 amino acids. CDR1 and CDR2 (germline): KGHSH, LQKENI. The DNA of the CDR3 is TGTGCCAGCTCACGACAGGACCGCATAACTGAAGCTTTCTTT. Protein sequence: CASSRQDRITEAFF.

The chain carries TRBV18 and TRBJ2-7; the D is unclear. Trimming shortened V by 6 bases and J by 5 bases, and 11 bases separated the two germline ends. Germline assignment: CDR1 KGHSH and CDR2 LQKENI. The CDR3 contains 12 residues. The CDR3 DNA sequence: TGTGCCAGCTCCTACAGTACTAACGAGCAGTACTTC. Its protein product is CASSYSTNEQYF.

The rearrangement joins TRBV6-1 to TRBJ1-6, with D unclear. The CDR3 is made up of 16 amino acids. The germline V and J ends were trimmed by 4 bases and 6 bases, with 16 bases remaining between them. The germline CDR1 and CDR2 sequences are MNHNS and SASEGT. The CDR3 coding sequence is TGTGCCAGCAGTGCCGACATGAGCCAGTTTAATTCACCCCTCCACTTT. Encoded protein: CASSADMSQFNSPLHF.

The V gene is TRBV5-1, the J gene TRBJ2-5; 9 nucleotides line up with TRBD1. V lost 3 bases to trimming and J lost 4 bases; unmatched junction nucleotides: 16. Germline V gene data show CDR1 as SGHRS and CDR2 as YFSETQ. The CDR3 sequence is 18 residues long. The CDR3 nucleotides are TGCGCCAGCAGCTCCCGTCCCATAGGGACAGGGATGGGAGAGACCCAGTACTTC. Translating it yields CASSSRPIGTGMGETQYF.

J is TRBJ1-5 and V is TRBV6-5; D is uncertain. This CDR3 region has 13 residues. V lost 3 bases and J 3 bases, leaving 6 bases between the germline ends. Germline V gene data show CDR1 as MNHEY and CDR2 as SVGAGI. For the CDR3, the DNA is TGTGCCAGCAGTTATACGGCCAATCAGCCCCAGCATTTT. Translated, it gives CASSYTANQPQHF.

The chain combines TRBV5-1 with TRBJ2-2, with TRBD2 as a possible D gene (5 bases). The CDR3 covers 15 residues. Trimming removed 3 bases from V and 1 base from J, with 10 bases in between. CDR1 is SGHRS and CDR2 is YFSETQ in the germline V gene. CDR3 residues: CASSSVALNTGELFF. CDR3 bases: TGCGCCAGCAGCTCGGTAGCGCTGAACACCGGGGAGCTGTTTTTT.